This T cell receptor (beta chain) originates from a study of monozygotic twins with inflammatory bowel disease. Study-level points and caveats: Possibly because of limited power, concordant and discordant twins showed no difference in repertoire similarity. Support for a single strong signal or clonotype associated with IBD was absent.

A remark on this clonotype: No antigen is known for it.

CDR3 length: 14 amino acids. Germline V gene sequence: CDR1 SGHTA, CDR2 FQGNSA. Every TCR library used about 3,700 ng of total RNA. Template-switch reactions added UMIs with a 6-nucleotide sample barcode. TCRdb reprocessed the 5' RACE reads and keeps a single row for each CDR3 protein, giving no DNA. In total, the table holds approximately 160,000 distinct CDR3 sequences. The sequenced sample consisted of blood. This sequence originates from a human donor with ulcerative colitis or Crohn's disease, or a healthy co-twin of an affected twin (not recorded which). The chain employs TRBV7-2 and TRBJ2-5; as DNA is missing, the TRBD1 call by TCRdb cannot be tested. CDR3 residues: CASSLGTGAETQYF.